The entry below gives a single T cell receptor (beta chain) sequence along with its context. Its antigen is not known. TCRdb's table, derived via immunoSEQ multiplex PCR, lists solely in-frame clones and lacks some. The repertoire holds 70,000 to 90,000 clones, roughly nine tenths seen once, with 0.3% to 0.4% in the top ten. This sample is drawn from a study of OX40 agonist ivuxolimab in advanced cancers. General study findings and limits: Averaging showed that CD8+ T cells had more expanded clones than CD4+ did.

The CDR3 is 14 residues long. V lost 5 bases and J lost 7, with 15 bases in between. Per germline, CDR1 MNHEY and CDR2 SMNVEV (reference sequence). This clonotype was sampled from an adult with an advanced solid tumor such as melanoma, head and neck, liver or kidney cancer. The sample in question was CD4+ or CD8+ T cells sorted from blood, obtained in a trial of the OX40 agonist ivuxolimab. The J gene is TRBJ1-5, the V gene TRBV27; no clear D. The CDR3: CASSPIVDMQPQHF. The CDR3 DNA reads TGTGCCAGCAGTCCGATCGTCGATATGCAGCCCCAGCATTTT.